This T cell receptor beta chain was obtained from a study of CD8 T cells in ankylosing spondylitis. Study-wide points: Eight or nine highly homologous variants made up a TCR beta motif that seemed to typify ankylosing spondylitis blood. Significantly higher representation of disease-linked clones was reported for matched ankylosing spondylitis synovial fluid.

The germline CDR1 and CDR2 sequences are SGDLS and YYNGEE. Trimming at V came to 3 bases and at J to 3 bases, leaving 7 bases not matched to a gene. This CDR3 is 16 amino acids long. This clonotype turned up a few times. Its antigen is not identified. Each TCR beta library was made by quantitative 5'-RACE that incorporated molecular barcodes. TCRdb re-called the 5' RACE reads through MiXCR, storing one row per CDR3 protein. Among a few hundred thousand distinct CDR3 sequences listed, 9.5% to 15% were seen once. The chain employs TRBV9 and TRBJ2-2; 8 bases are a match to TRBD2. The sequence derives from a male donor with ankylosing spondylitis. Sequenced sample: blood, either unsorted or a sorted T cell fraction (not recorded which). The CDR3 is CASSESTSEDTGELFF. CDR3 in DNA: TGTGCCAGCAGCGAGTCGACTAGCGAGGACACCGGGGAGCTGTTTTTT.